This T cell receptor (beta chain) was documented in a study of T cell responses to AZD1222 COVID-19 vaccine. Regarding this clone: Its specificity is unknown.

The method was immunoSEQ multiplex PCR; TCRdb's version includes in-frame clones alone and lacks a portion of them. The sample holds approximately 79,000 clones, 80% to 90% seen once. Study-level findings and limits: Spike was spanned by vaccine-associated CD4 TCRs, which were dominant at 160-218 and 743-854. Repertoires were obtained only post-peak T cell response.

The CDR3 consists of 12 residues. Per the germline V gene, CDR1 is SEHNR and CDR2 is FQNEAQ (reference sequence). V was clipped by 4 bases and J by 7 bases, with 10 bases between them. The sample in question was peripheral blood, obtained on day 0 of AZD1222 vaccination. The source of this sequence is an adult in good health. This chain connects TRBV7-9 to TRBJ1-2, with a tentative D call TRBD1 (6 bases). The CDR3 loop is CASSSQGLGYTF. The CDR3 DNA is TGTGCCAGCAGCTCCCAGGGGCTTGGCTACACCTTC.